This paragraph reports one T cell receptor (beta chain). This record belongs to a study of blood T cells in healthy people across ages. V shed 2 bases, J shed 9 bases, and the junction held 7 bases outside the gene matches. Germline CDR1 LNHNV, CDR2 YYDKDF (reference sequence). CDR3 length: 16 residues. The total RNA that was extracted per sample amounted to at least 5 micrograms. Combining a sample-barcoded 5' primer with a J-beta primer mix, a second PCR ran for 7 to 11 cycles. Each cDNA molecule received a tag from a template-switch adaptor that had 12 random nucleotides. Each CDR3 protein gets one entry after TCRdb re-called the 5' RACE reads with MiXCR. There are 1.8 million or so distinct CDR3 sequences in the sample; about 39% occur only once, and about 23% lies in the top ten.

Sequenced: blood. The chain uses TRBV15 and TRBJ2-1; 13 nucleotides line up with TRBD2. The receptor was isolated from a human donor in good health. CDR3 in amino acids: CATSRKLAGGVGEQFF. The CDR3 nucleotides read TGTGCCACCAGCAGAAAACTAGCGGGGGGGGTCGGTGAGCAGTTCTTC.